Presented here are 2 T cell receptor beta chains from one specimen sequenced in a study of PD-L1 blockade in urothelial cancer. Some clones are missing from TCRdb's copy, which holds only in-frame ones; the method was immunoSEQ multiplex PCR. The sample includes 120,000 or so clones, about 83% of them seen just once. This sample's time point: peripheral blood 6 weeks after treatment start. Sample: PBMCs, taken around atezolizumab (anti-PD-L1) treatment. These receptors were obtained from a man aged 50 to 60 with urothelial cancer.

The chain carries TRBV2 and TRBJ1-2; D is ambiguous. CDR3 length equals 11 residues. V lost 1 base to trimming and J lost 14 bases, with 11 bases between them. Germline V CDR1 and CDR2: SNHLY, FYNNEI. CDR3 residues: CASSEDRRITF. As DNA, the CDR3 is TGTGCCAGCAGTGAAGACAGAAGGATTACCTTC.

Details on this clone: The sample holds other DNA sequences that translate to the same CDR3. The chain uses TRBV5-1 and TRBJ2-3, with TRBD1 matching 7 bases. The CDR3 length is 15 residues. Per germline, CDR1 SGHRS and CDR2 YFSETQ. With 2 bases clipped from V and 1 base from J, the junction kept 4 bases outside the gene matches. CDR3 amino acids: CASSLGGRGTDTQYF. CDR3 DNA sequence: TGCGCCAGCAGCTTAGGGGGCCGGGGCACAGATACGCAGTATTTT.